One sample yielded the 18 T cell receptor beta chains listed below, sequenced in a study of T cells in Graves' hyperthyroidism and ophthalmopathy. RNA transcripts served as the template for amplifying TCR beta CDR3 regions. The study used the HTBI primer set for a first-round RT-PCR of the TCR CDR3. TCRdb fed the multiplex PCR reads into MiXCR, producing one record per CDR3 protein. Of around 600,000 distinct CDR3 sequences listed, 13% to 15% were seen once; the top ten hold 7% to 9%. Input material: blood. The receptors shown here come from a young woman with Graves' ophthalmopathy.

This clonotype was detected a few times. The V and J genes are TRBV5-1 and TRBJ2-3, with D perhaps TRBD2 (5 bases). This CDR3 is 14 amino acids long. Germline values: CDR1 SGHRS, CDR2 YFSETQ. Trimming shortened V by 1 base and J by 2 bases, and 8 bases separated the two germline ends. For the CDR3, the DNA is TGCGCCAGCAGCTTGAGGAGGACCACAGATACGCAGTATTTT. Translation gives CASSLRRTTDTQYF. Full variable domain (rest looked up from reference TRBV5-1 and TRBJ2-3): KAGVTQTPRYLIKTRGQQVTLSCSPISGHRSVSWYQQTPGQGLQFLFEYFSETQRNKGNFPGRFSGRQFSNSRSEMNVSTLELGDSALYLCASSLRRTTDTQYFGPGTRLTVL.

This clonotype was seen a few times. V usage is TRBV12-5 and J usage is TRBJ2-7, with TRBD2 matching over 7 bases. The J segment lost 3 bases and the V segment lost 0 bases, leaving 8 bases of the junction unmatched. CDR1 is LGHNT, CDR2 FRNRAP, per germline. The CDR3 totals 16 residues. CDR3 DNA sequence: TGTGCTAGTGGTTTGGTAGATAGCGGGCCCTTCTACGAGCAGTACTTC. It codes for CASGLVDSGPFYEQYF.

This clonotype appeared many times. V usage is TRBV5-5 and J usage is TRBJ2-1, with 10 bases lining up with TRBD1. This CDR3 contains 14 residues. V trimming: 1 base; J trimming: 8 bases; junction bases outside the gene matches: 3. Germline assignment: CDR1 SGHKS and CDR2 YYEKEE (reference sequence). The CDR3, as DNA: TGTGCCAGCAGCTTGCGACAGGGGGCTCATGAGCAGTTCTTC. Protein sequence: CASSLRQGAHEQFF. The full variable domain, with the rest looked up from reference TRBV5-5 and TRBJ2-1, is DAGVTQSPTHLIKTRGQQVTLRCSPISGHKSVSWYQQVLGQGPQFIFQYYEKEERGRGNFPDRFSARQFPNYSSELNVNALLLGDSALYLCASSLRQGAHEQFFGPGTRLTVL.

This clonotype has at least ten counts. The chain carries TRBV20-1 and TRBJ2-7; possible D gene TRBD2, 5 bases. CDR3 length: 13 amino acids. Germline V gene data show CDR1 as DFQATT and CDR2 as SNEGSKA (reference sequence). Trimming cost V 2 bases and J 4 bases, with 12 bases left between them. The CDR3 here is CSARTGRGYEQYF. DNA for the CDR3: TGCAGTGCTAGAACGGGTCGAGGGTACGAGCAGTACTTC.

To note about this clonotype: With a much larger clone just one base away, this may be a read error. This chain uses TRBV27 with TRBJ2-1; 9 nucleotides match TRBD2. The CDR3 sequence is 15 residues long. Germline assignment: CDR1 MNHEY and CDR2 SMNVEV (reference sequence). J lost 6 bases, V lost 5 bases, and 8 bases had no gene match. The CDR3 loop is CASSDLAGNINEQFF. CDR3 DNA: TGTGCCAGCAGTGATCTAGCGGGGAATATCAATGAGCAGTTCTTC.

At least ten counts were recorded for this clonotype. This chain links TRBV19 with TRBJ2-7; possibly TRBD1 for D (7 bases). V was trimmed by 3 bases and J by 2 bases, leaving 11 bases between them. The CDR3 is made up of 14 amino acids. In germline, CDR1 is LNHDA, CDR2 SQIVND (reference sequence). This CDR3 reads CASSIAGQTYEQYF. The DNA of the CDR3 is TGTGCCAGTAGTATTGCGGGACAGACCTACGAGCAGTACTTC.

This clonotype appeared many times. The chain employs TRBV2 and TRBJ1-1; D perhaps matches TRBD1 (6 bases). CDR1 is SNHLY and CDR2 is FYNNEI in the germline V gene. The CDR3 runs 14 residues. V dropped 5 bases and J dropped 4 bases, with 14 bases sitting between them. As DNA, the CDR3 is TGTGCCAGCAGTTCTTCCAGGGGCGGCACTGAAGCTTTCTTT. Translation: CASSSSRGGTEAFF.

This clonotype has just a few counts. V usage is TRBV6-2 or TRBV6-3 and J usage is TRBJ2-7; possibly TRBD2 for D (5 bases). The CDR3 contains 13 residues. The V gene's germline CDR1 is MNHEY and CDR2 SVGEGT. Trimming cost V 4 bases and J 3 bases, with 10 bases left between them. CDR3 bases: TGTGCCAGCAGTTTGGGAGTCCTCTACGAGCAGTACTTC. Amino acid sequence: CASSLGVLYEQYF.

At least ten counts were recorded for this clonotype. The J gene is TRBJ1-1, the V gene TRBV19; 11 bases map to TRBD1. Germline values: CDR1 LNHDA, CDR2 SQIVND (reference sequence). Trimming at V came to 6 bases and at J to 0 bases, leaving 6 bases not matched to a gene. The CDR3 contains 16 residues. The CDR3 sequence is CASRGTGGPMNTEAFF. CDR3 DNA sequence: TGTGCCAGTAGAGGGACAGGGGGACCTATGAACACTGAAGCTTTCTTT.

This clonotype was observed at least ten times. Germline and junction disagree at one end, which may indicate a read error. V is TRBV6-2 or TRBV6-3 and J is TRBJ1-1, with D perhaps matching TRBD1 (6 bases). The CDR3 covers 14 residues. The germline gives CDR1 MNHEY, CDR2 SVGEGT. The CDR3 loop reads CASSSTGLNAEAFF. The CDR3 DNA is TGTGCCAGCAGTTCCACAGGGCTGAACGCTGAAGCTTTCTTT.

This clonotype was detected many times. This chain connects TRBV3-1 to TRBJ1-1; 7 bases map to TRBD1. Germline V gene data show CDR1 as LGHDT and CDR2 as YNNKEL (reference sequence). The CDR3 has 18 residues. After removal of 1 base from V and 3 bases from J, the junction contained 14 bases not matched to a gene. The CDR3 protein is CASSQGTLLRDRDTEAFF. The CDR3 DNA sequence: TGTGCCAGCAGCCAAGGGACTTTACTCCGGGACAGAGACACTGAAGCTTTCTTT.

This clonotype has a count of ten or more. The CDR3 nucleotides read TGCGCCCGAAGTTGTGCGGCGAACACTGAAGCTTTCTTT. It specifies CARSCAANTEAFF. This chain links TRBV10-1 with TRBJ1-1; D gene uncertain. The V gene's germline CDR1 is WNHNN and CDR2 SYGVQD (reference sequence). This CDR3 contains 13 residues. Trimming took off 11 bases at V and 1 base at J, with 14 bases between the two ends.

This clonotype has ten or more counts. The CDR3: CASRQGQENTGELFF. DNA of the CDR3: TGTGCCAGCCGTCAGGGACAGGAGAACACCGGGGAGCTGTTTTTT. The chain uses TRBV27 and TRBJ2-2; TRBD1 aligns across 8 bases. The CDR3 covers 15 residues. V shed 8 bases, J shed 1 base, and the junction held 6 bases outside the gene matches. Per the germline V gene, CDR1 is MNHEY and CDR2 is SMNVEV (reference sequence).

In this sample, this clonotype turned up many times. The V call is TRBV30, the J call TRBJ2-7; no reliable D call. The CDR3 consists of 14 residues. Germline loops: CDR1 GTSNPN, CDR2 SVGIG (reference sequence). Trimming left V 3 bases short and J 2 bases short, with 14 bases between. CDR3 in amino acids: CAWRNKGSPYEQYF. CDR3 DNA sequence: TGTGCCTGGAGAAACAAGGGCAGCCCCTACGAGCAGTACTTC. Based on the CDR3 plus reference TRBV30 and TRBJ2-7, the full variable domain is SQTIHQWPATLVQPVGSPLSLECTVEGTSNPNLYWYRQAAGRGLQLLFYSVGIGQISSEVPQNLSASRPQDRQFILSSKKLLLSDSGFYLCAWRNKGSPYEQYFGPGTRLTVT.

This rearrangement joins TRBV5-6 to TRBJ2-7, with 8 bases fitting TRBD2. CDR3 length equals 15 residues. Germline CDR1 is SGHDT and CDR2 is YYEEEE. V lost 3 bases, J lost 2 bases, and 7 bases stayed unmatched. The CDR3 is CASSSRGGGTYEQYF. The CDR3 nucleotides read TGTGCCAGCAGCTCCCGGGGGGGGGGGACCTACGAGCAGTACTTC. Supplemented by reference TRBV5-6 and TRBJ2-7, the full variable domain reads DAGVTQSPTHLIKTRGQQVTLRCSPKSGHDTVSWYQQALGQGPQFIFQYYEEEERQRGNFPDRFSGHQFPNYSSELNVNALLLGDSALYLCASSSRGGGTYEQYFGPGTRLTVT.

This chain connects TRBV7-4 to TRBJ1-1; D is unclear. The CDR3 has 15 residues. Germline loops: CDR1 SGHVT, CDR2 SQSDAQ. The V end was cut by 3 bases, the J end by 0 bases, with 11 bases between. CDR3 DNA: TGTGCCAGCAGCTTGGACCAAAAGATGAACACTGAAGCTTTCTTT. Protein product: CASSLDQKMNTEAFF.

The gene calls are TRBV5-6 and TRBJ2-7, with a possible D match to TRBD1 (5 bases). There are 14 residues in the CDR3. V was pared by 0 bases and J by 2 bases, with 9 bases between. The germline CDR1 and CDR2 sequences are SGHDT and YYEEEE. The CDR3 here is CASSLDRTAYEQYF. CDR3 sequence (DNA): TGTGCCAGCAGCTTGGACAGGACCGCCTACGAGCAGTACTTC.

The table lists this clonotype with a few counts. This chain connects TRBV7-9 to TRBJ2-7, with D possibly matching TRBD2 (5 bases). The V and J ends lost 7 bases and 3 bases respectively, with 7 bases between them. Germline CDR1 is SEHNR and CDR2 is FQNEAQ (reference sequence). The CDR3 loop spans 11 amino acids. CDR3 bases: TGTGCCAGCACCCGGGGCTACGAGCAGTACTTC. It is translated as CASTRGYEQYF.